A selection of T cell receptor beta chains follows, all from one sample in a study of blood T cell repertoires in COVID-19. The method was immunoSEQ multiplex PCR; TCRdb's version includes in-frame clones alone and lacks a portion of them. This table has roughly 500,000 clones, roughly 90% appearing once. The sample taken for sequencing was PBMCs or T cells enriched from blood (not recorded which). The receptors were sampled from a woman in her 40s who had recovered from COVID-19. The CDR3 runs from the conserved cysteine through the conserved F or W. The order of the fields is V gene, clone size, J gene, D gene, CDR3 DNA, CDR3 protein. D genes are given only for firm matches. A clone size is listed for some rows: how often the clone was seen (once, few, many), or a class if it is expanded.

v_call: TRBV7-2; clone_size: .; j_call: TRBJ1-2; d_call: .; cdr3_nt: TGTGCCAGCAGCTTAACAGGACAACCATGGGATGGCTACACCTTC; cdr3_aa: CASSLTGQPWDGYTF
v_call: TRBV12-5; clone_size: .; j_call: TRBJ2-2; d_call: .; cdr3_nt: TGTGCTAGTACCCTTCAGGGGGGCTACACCGGGGAGCTGTTTTTT; cdr3_aa: CASTLQGGYTGELFF
v_call: TRBV7-8; clone_size: .; j_call: TRBJ2-7; d_call: .; cdr3_nt: TGTGCCAGCAGCTACCGGGAGTTAGGCGAGCAGTACTTC; cdr3_aa: CASSYRELGEQYF
v_call: TRBV9; clone_size: once; j_call: TRBJ2-5; d_call: TRBD2; cdr3_nt: TGTGCCAGCACCCAAGCGGGAGGGCTTCTGGAGACCCAGTACTTC; cdr3_aa: CASTQAGGLLETQYF
v_call: TRBV6-5; clone_size: .; j_call: TRBJ1-2; d_call: .; cdr3_nt: TGTGCCAGCAGTTACTCGACGGGTGGCCCACGGTACGGCTACACCTTC; cdr3_aa: CASSYSTGGPRYGYTF
v_call: TRBV19; clone_size: few; j_call: TRBJ1-1; d_call: .; cdr3_nt: TGTGCCAGCCGGGACAAAATGAACACTGAAGCTTTCTTT; cdr3_aa: CASRDKMNTEAFF
v_call: TRBV19; clone_size: .; j_call: TRBJ1-1; d_call: .; cdr3_nt: TGTGCCAGTAGTATCTCCAGGGAAACTGAAGCTTTCTTT; cdr3_aa: CASSISRETEAFF
v_call: TRBV2; clone_size: .; j_call: TRBJ1-1; d_call: .; cdr3_nt: TGTGCCAGCAGTGAATATGTGGAGACTGAAGCTTTCTTT; cdr3_aa: CASSEYVETEAFF
v_call: TRBV28; clone_size: .; j_call: TRBJ1-1; d_call: .; cdr3_nt: TGTGCCAGCAGTTTATGGTCCGGGATGCTTTTGGATGAAGCTTTCTTT; cdr3_aa: CASSLWSGMLLDEAFF
v_call: TRBV6-5; clone_size: .; j_call: TRBJ1-1; d_call: .; cdr3_nt: TGTGCCAGCAGCCGGGGGTCTGAAGCTTTCTTT; cdr3_aa: CASSRGSEAFF
v_call: TRBV4-1; clone_size: .; j_call: TRBJ1-2; d_call: .; cdr3_nt: TGCGCCAGCAGCCTTGCGGGCCGGGATGGCTACACCTTC; cdr3_aa: CASSLAGRDGYTF
v_call: TRBV29-1; clone_size: .; j_call: TRBJ1-1; d_call: TRBD1; cdr3_nt: TGCAGCGTGGGTGAGACAGGGGTACGCGCTTTCTTT; cdr3_aa: CSVGETGVRAFF
v_call: TRBV7-9; clone_size: once; j_call: TRBJ1-2; d_call: TRBD1; cdr3_nt: TGTGCCAGCAGCTTAGTGGGACAGGGCCCCGTTAACTATGGCTACACCTTC; cdr3_aa: CASSLVGQGPVNYGYTF
v_call: TRBV7-8; clone_size: .; j_call: TRBJ1-3; d_call: .; cdr3_nt: TGTGCCAGCACCCTCGCACCGTACGGGAACACCATATATTTT; cdr3_aa: CASTLAPYGNTIYF
v_call: TRBV5-6; clone_size: .; j_call: TRBJ1-2; d_call: .; cdr3_nt: TGTGCCAGCAGCTTGCAAATAGTGACAGTTTATGGCTACACCTTC; cdr3_aa: CASSLQIVTVYGYTF
v_call: TRBV5-4; clone_size: once; j_call: TRBJ1-2; d_call: TRBD1; cdr3_nt: TGTGCCAGCAGCCCGGACAGGGGAAAAGCTAACTATGGCTACACCTTC; cdr3_aa: CASSPDRGKANYGYTF
v_call: TRBV11-2; clone_size: .; j_call: TRBJ1-3; d_call: .; cdr3_nt: TGTGCCAGCAGCCACCTCAACAGGGATCCTGGAAACACCATATATTTT; cdr3_aa: CASSHLNRDPGNTIYF
v_call: TRBV18; clone_size: .; j_call: TRBJ2-1; d_call: TRBD2; cdr3_nt: TGTGCCAGCCGGAGGACTAGCGGGGGGAGCTCCTACAATGAGCAGTTCTTC; cdr3_aa: CASRRTSGGSSYNEQFF
v_call: TRBV6-2/TRBV6-3; clone_size: .; j_call: TRBJ2-3; d_call: .; cdr3_nt: TGTGCCAGCAGTCAGCTCCAGGCGCCATCGCAGTATTTT; cdr3_aa: CASSQLQAPSQYF
v_call: TRBV10-1; clone_size: .; j_call: TRBJ1-2; d_call: .; cdr3_nt: TGCGCCAGAAACCCCCCGACACGTCCCCAGTATGGCTACACCTTC; cdr3_aa: CARNPPTRPQYGYTF
v_call: TRBV6-1; clone_size: .; j_call: TRBJ1-4; d_call: .; cdr3_nt: TGTGCCAGCAGTGATTACCCGACAGGCCGGGATGAAAAACTGTTTTTT; cdr3_aa: CASSDYPTGRDEKLFF
v_call: TRBV19; clone_size: .; j_call: TRBJ1-4; d_call: .; cdr3_nt: TGTGCCAGTAGTCGGGACTGGACCGAAAAACTGTTTTTT; cdr3_aa: CASSRDWTEKLFF
v_call: TRBV7-9; clone_size: .; j_call: TRBJ1-2; d_call: .; cdr3_nt: TGTGCCAGCAGCTTAACCTTGGGGAGACTTCCCTATGGCTACACCTTC; cdr3_aa: CASSLTLGRLPYGYTF
v_call: TRBV6-1; clone_size: .; j_call: TRBJ2-3; d_call: .; cdr3_nt: TGTGCCAGCAGTGATTGGAGCGCCGGTGATACGCAGTATTTT; cdr3_aa: CASSDWSAGDTQYF
v_call: TRBV7-2; clone_size: .; j_call: TRBJ2-2; d_call: TRBD2; cdr3_nt: TGTGCCAGCAGCTTAGCCCCTAGCGGGAGGGCCGGGGAGCTGTTTTTT; cdr3_aa: CASSLAPSGRAGELFF
v_call: TRBV29-1; clone_size: .; j_call: TRBJ2-1; d_call: TRBD2; cdr3_nt: TGCAGCGTTCGGGGACTAGCGGGAGGGCCCCTGCGGACGAATGAGCAGTTCTTC; cdr3_aa: CSVRGLAGGPLRTNEQFF
v_call: TRBV4-3; clone_size: .; j_call: TRBJ2-2; d_call: .; cdr3_nt: TGCGCCAGCAGCCACGGGAGTCCTAGCCTAGGTGGCGGGGAGCTGTTTTTT; cdr3_aa: CASSHGSPSLGGGELFF
v_call: TRBV19; clone_size: few; j_call: TRBJ2-1; d_call: TRBD2; cdr3_nt: TGTGCCAGTAGTATTAGAGGACTAGCAGGCAATGAGCAGTTCTTC; cdr3_aa: CASSIRGLAGNEQFF
v_call: TRBV19; clone_size: .; j_call: TRBJ2-2; d_call: .; cdr3_nt: TGTGCCAGTAGTATAGGGAGGCGGGATGGGGAGCTGTTTTTT; cdr3_aa: CASSIGRRDGELFF
v_call: TRBV11-3; clone_size: .; j_call: TRBJ1-6; d_call: .; cdr3_nt: TGTGCCAGCAGCTTATCGGGACAAAATAATTCACCCCTCCACTTT; cdr3_aa: CASSLSGQNNSPLHF
v_call: TRBV6-2/TRBV6-3; clone_size: .; j_call: TRBJ2-3; d_call: .; cdr3_nt: TGTGCCAGCAGTGGAGCCGGGACGTCGAAATCCCGGGGGAGCACAGATACGCAGTATTTT; cdr3_aa: CASSGAGTSKSRGSTDTQYF
v_call: TRBV9; clone_size: .; j_call: TRBJ1-2; d_call: .; cdr3_nt: TGTGCCAGCAGCGCGGACAGTTCCATCTATGGCTACACCTTC; cdr3_aa: CASSADSSIYGYTF
v_call: TRBV2; clone_size: once; j_call: TRBJ2-7; d_call: TRBD1; cdr3_nt: TGTGCCAGCACCCAGGGGGTGATCTACGAGCAGTACTTC; cdr3_aa: CASTQGVIYEQYF
v_call: TRBV7-8; clone_size: .; j_call: TRBJ1-1; d_call: .; cdr3_nt: TGTGCCAGCAGCCTAGGGCCCTACACTGAAGCTTTCTTT; cdr3_aa: CASSLGPYTEAFF
v_call: TRBV18; clone_size: once; j_call: TRBJ2-2; d_call: TRBD2; cdr3_nt: TGTGCCAGCTCACCGATTCGACTAGCGGGAGCCATCCAGGGGGAGCTGTTTTTT; cdr3_aa: CASSPIRLAGAIQGELFF
v_call: TRBV27; clone_size: .; j_call: TRBJ2-2; d_call: .; cdr3_nt: TGTGCCAGCAGTCCCCGCCGTGGAAGCGTTACCGGGGAGCTGTTTTTT; cdr3_aa: CASSPRRGSVTGELFF